This is a list of T cell receptor beta chains from one sample in a study of blood T cells in healthy people across ages. TCRdb independently ran MiXCR on the 5' RACE reads; one entry per CDR3 protein. This sample has 600,000 to 850,000 distinct CDR3 sequences; roughly 43% occur once, and the top ten carry roughly 19%. The material sequenced was blood. These receptors came from a woman aged 55-75 years in good health. CDR3s include the opening cysteine and the closing phenylalanine or tryptophan. D genes are given only for firm matches.

d_call: .
j_call: TRBJ1-1
v_call: TRBV7-8
cdr3_aa: CASSPRVGGIDAFF

d_call: .
j_call: TRBJ1-1
v_call: TRBV30
cdr3_aa: CAWSVAVGRGNTEAFF

d_call: .
j_call: TRBJ1-2
v_call: TRBV28
cdr3_aa: CASSSDGVTYGYTF

d_call: .
j_call: TRBJ1-6
v_call: TRBV14
cdr3_aa: CASSQVAVNSPLHF

d_call: .
j_call: TRBJ2-7
v_call: TRBV7-3
cdr3_aa: CASSRGGGDSYEQYF

d_call: TRBD2
j_call: TRBJ2-1
v_call: TRBV3-1
cdr3_aa: CASSQLAGGPGNEQFF

d_call: .
j_call: TRBJ2-3
v_call: TRBV12-3/TRBV12-4
cdr3_aa: CASSFTGSDTQYF

d_call: .
j_call: TRBJ2-3
v_call: TRBV3-1
cdr3_aa: CASSPTLGDTDTQYF

d_call: .
j_call: TRBJ1-2
v_call: TRBV6-2/TRBV6-3
cdr3_aa: CASSTLAYGYTF

d_call: .
j_call: TRBJ1-1
v_call: TRBV12-3/TRBV12-4
cdr3_aa: CASSSVGSPPAEAFF

d_call: TRBD1
j_call: TRBJ1-2
v_call: TRBV20-1
cdr3_aa: CSAWAGGERGYTF

d_call: TRBD1
j_call: TRBJ2-5
v_call: TRBV5-6
cdr3_aa: CASSLQGALETQYF

d_call: .
j_call: .
v_call: TRBV10-3
cdr3_aa: CAIGVGEQYF

d_call: .
j_call: .
v_call: TRBV19
cdr3_aa: CASSNGNLYEQYF

d_call: TRBD1
j_call: .
v_call: TRBV6-5
cdr3_aa: CASSSDRGGTQYF

d_call: TRBD2
j_call: TRBJ2-1
v_call: TRBV7-2
cdr3_aa: CASSPRVAGGPSNEQFF

d_call: .
j_call: TRBJ2-1
v_call: TRBV4-2
cdr3_aa: CASSQEGGGEEQFF

d_call: TRBD1
j_call: TRBJ2-1
v_call: TRBV27
cdr3_aa: CASSLGRGPYNEQFF

d_call: TRBD2
j_call: TRBJ2-1
v_call: TRBV7-3
cdr3_aa: CASSTRLAWYNEQFF

d_call: TRBD2
j_call: TRBJ2-1
v_call: TRBV20-1
cdr3_aa: CSTAGGPGYNEQFF

d_call: .
j_call: TRBJ2-7
v_call: TRBV15
cdr3_aa: CATSRDSSGYYEQYF

d_call: .
j_call: TRBJ2-7
v_call: TRBV3-1
cdr3_aa: CATSSGSYEQYF

d_call: .
j_call: TRBJ2-1
v_call: TRBV7-3
cdr3_aa: CASSSGRGNEQFF

d_call: TRBD2
j_call: .
v_call: TRBV5-1
cdr3_aa: CASSSSGSFYEQYF

d_call: .
j_call: TRBJ1-2
v_call: TRBV27
cdr3_aa: CASSLSGYYGYTF

d_call: .
j_call: TRBJ2-1
v_call: TRBV30
cdr3_aa: CAWSVEGHNEQFF

d_call: .
j_call: TRBJ1-2
v_call: TRBV20-1
cdr3_aa: CSARTDAVSDGYTF

d_call: .
j_call: TRBJ2-1
v_call: TRBV6-1
cdr3_aa: CASSQRGAYNEQFF

d_call: .
j_call: TRBJ1-5
v_call: TRBV7-2
cdr3_aa: CASSLVGPDQPQHF

d_call: .
j_call: TRBJ2-1
v_call: TRBV19
cdr3_aa: CASSLSHYNEQFF

d_call: .
j_call: TRBJ1-5
v_call: TRBV20-1
cdr3_aa: CSASLGQPQHF

d_call: TRBD1
j_call: TRBJ2-1
v_call: TRBV13
cdr3_aa: CASSLAVGTGWNEQFF

d_call: TRBD1
j_call: .
v_call: TRBV18
cdr3_aa: CASSQSTGAMGETQYF

d_call: TRBD1
j_call: TRBJ2-5
v_call: TRBV29-1
cdr3_aa: CSVGRGTGVETQYF

d_call: .
j_call: TRBJ1-4
v_call: TRBV7-6
cdr3_aa: CASSCTMTREIATNEKLFF

d_call: .
j_call: TRBJ2-3
v_call: TRBV10-3
cdr3_aa: CAISAQTSTDTQYF

d_call: .
j_call: TRBJ1-2
v_call: TRBV2
cdr3_aa: CATNPRSYYGYTF

d_call: .
j_call: TRBJ1-1
v_call: TRBV7-9
cdr3_aa: CASSSNIALNTEAFF

d_call: TRBD1
j_call: TRBJ1-1
v_call: TRBV29-1
cdr3_aa: CSVPGQGGYKAFF

d_call: .
j_call: TRBJ2-3
v_call: TRBV7-2
cdr3_aa: CASSLGPSVRITDTQYF

d_call: .
j_call: TRBJ2-6
v_call: TRBV30
cdr3_aa: CAWSRGSGANVLTF

d_call: .
j_call: TRBJ2-4
v_call: TRBV10-3
cdr3_aa: CAIKGHEDRNIQYF

d_call: .
j_call: TRBJ2-5
v_call: TRBV7-2
cdr3_aa: CASSLTPKFDEQYF

d_call: .
j_call: TRBJ2-3
v_call: TRBV29-1
cdr3_aa: CSVADSTGTQYF

d_call: .
j_call: TRBJ2-3
v_call: TRBV29-1
cdr3_aa: CSSSSREGTDTQYF

d_call: TRBD1
j_call: TRBJ2-7
v_call: TRBV20-1
cdr3_aa: CSARGARDSLTYEQYF

d_call: .
j_call: TRBJ2-5
v_call: TRBV20-1
cdr3_aa: CSAWGVGQETQYF

d_call: .
j_call: TRBJ2-3
v_call: TRBV3-1
cdr3_aa: CASSTVGDTQYF

d_call: TRBD1
j_call: TRBJ2-3
v_call: TRBV18
cdr3_aa: CASSRGTGTDTQYF

d_call: TRBD2
j_call: TRBJ2-1
v_call: TRBV6-5
cdr3_aa: CASRPSWREVTAEQFF

d_call: TRBD2
j_call: TRBJ2-1
v_call: TRBV3-1
cdr3_aa: CASNRAGGRAGNEQFF

d_call: .
j_call: TRBJ2-5
v_call: TRBV5-1
cdr3_aa: CASSGGGRETQYF

d_call: TRBD2
j_call: TRBJ2-7
v_call: TRBV12-3/TRBV12-4
cdr3_aa: CASTPGTSRVGAYF

d_call: .
j_call: TRBJ2-7
v_call: TRBV7-2
cdr3_aa: CASSLNTGEQYF

d_call: TRBD1
j_call: TRBJ2-7
v_call: TRBV6-5
cdr3_aa: CASSTYSQLDRGAVYEQYF